One T cell receptor (beta chain) is described in this entry. The antigen is not known. A junction boundary mismatches the germline segment, possibly from a read error. The CDR3 has 14 residues. Produced via immunoSEQ multiplex PCR; TCRdb's table is partial and in-frame only. The sample has 50,000 or so clones; roughly 88% are singletons. This entry is derived from a study of OX40 agonist ivuxolimab in advanced cancers. Findings and limits, study-wide: By week 6 at 0.1 to 3.0 mg/kg, blood CD4+ and CD8+ T cells had expanded clonally.

The receptor was isolated from an adult with an advanced solid tumor such as melanoma, head and neck, liver or kidney cancer. The chain recombines TRBV5-3 with TRBJ2-7, with D perhaps matching TRBD2 (5 bases). TRBV5-3 is labeled an ORF, and its function is uncertain. Material: CD4+ or CD8+ T cells sorted from blood, obtained in a trial of the OX40 agonist ivuxolimab. The CDR3 sequence is CASSLRGSDYEQYF. CDR3 nucleotide sequence: TGTGCCAGCAGCTTGAGAGGGAGTGATTACGAGCAGTACTTC.